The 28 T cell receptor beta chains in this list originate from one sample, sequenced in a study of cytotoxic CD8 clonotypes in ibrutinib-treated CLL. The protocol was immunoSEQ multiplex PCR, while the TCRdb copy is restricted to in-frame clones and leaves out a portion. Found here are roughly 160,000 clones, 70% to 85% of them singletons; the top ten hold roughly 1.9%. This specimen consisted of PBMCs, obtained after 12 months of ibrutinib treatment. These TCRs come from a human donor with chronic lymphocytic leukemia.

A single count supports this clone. The CDR3 region has the DNA TGTGCCACCAGCAGAGACCTCTTAAGGTCACCCCTCCACTTT. Protein product: CATSRDLLRSPLHF. The V call is TRBV15, the J call TRBJ1-6; D unclear. CDR1 and CDR2 from the germline V gene are LNHNV and YYDKDF (reference sequence). The germline V and J ends were trimmed by 0 bases and 10 bases, with 10 bases remaining between them. This CDR3 spans 14 amino acids.

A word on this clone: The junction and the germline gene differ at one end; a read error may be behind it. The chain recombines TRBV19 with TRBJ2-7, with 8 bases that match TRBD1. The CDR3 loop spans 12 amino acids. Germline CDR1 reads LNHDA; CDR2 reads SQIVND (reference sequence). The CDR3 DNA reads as TGTGCCAGTAGTTTTTACAGGGGGAAGTTGAACTTC. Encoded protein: CASSFYRGKLNF.

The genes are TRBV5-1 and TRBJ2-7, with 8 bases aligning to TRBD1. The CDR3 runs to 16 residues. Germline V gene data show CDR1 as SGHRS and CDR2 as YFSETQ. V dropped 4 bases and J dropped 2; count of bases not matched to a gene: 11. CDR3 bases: TGCGCCAGCAGCCCGGGACCGACAGGGGCCCCCTACGAGCAGTACTTC. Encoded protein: CASSPGPTGAPYEQYF.

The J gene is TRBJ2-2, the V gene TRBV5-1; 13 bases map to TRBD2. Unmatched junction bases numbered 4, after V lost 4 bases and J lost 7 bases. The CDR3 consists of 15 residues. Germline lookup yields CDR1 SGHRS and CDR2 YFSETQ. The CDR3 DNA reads TGCGCCAGCAGCCCCAGGACTAGCGGGAGCGGGGAGCTGTTTTTT. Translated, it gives CASSPRTSGSGELFF.

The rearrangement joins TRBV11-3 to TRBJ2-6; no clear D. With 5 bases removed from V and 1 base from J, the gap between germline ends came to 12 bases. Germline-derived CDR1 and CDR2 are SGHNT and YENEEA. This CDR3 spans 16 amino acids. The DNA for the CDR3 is TGTGCCAGCAGCCCCGTTTGGACGTCTGGGGCCAACGTCCTGACTTTC. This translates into CASSPVWTSGANVLTF.

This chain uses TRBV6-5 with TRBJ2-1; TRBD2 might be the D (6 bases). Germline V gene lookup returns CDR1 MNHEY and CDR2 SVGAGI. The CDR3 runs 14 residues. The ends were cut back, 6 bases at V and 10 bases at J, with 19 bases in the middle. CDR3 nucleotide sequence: TGTGCCAGCAGCCCCTTGGGGGGTCAAGGAGAGCAGTTCTTC. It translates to CASSPLGGQGEQFF.

The CDR3 nucleotides read TGTGCCAGCAGCCAAGATCGGTATAAGGGTTCGAACTACCCCGGGGAGCTGTTTTTT. Translation: CASSQDRYKGSNYPGELFF. The chain employs TRBV4-2 and TRBJ2-2; D remains unclear. Germline V CDR1 and CDR2: LGHNA, YNFKEQ. This CDR3 has 19 residues. V was cut by 0 bases and J by 6 bases, with 23 bases left in between.

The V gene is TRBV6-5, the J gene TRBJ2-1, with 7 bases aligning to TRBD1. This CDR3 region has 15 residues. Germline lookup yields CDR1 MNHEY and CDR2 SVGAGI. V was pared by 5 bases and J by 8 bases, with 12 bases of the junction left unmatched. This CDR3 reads CASSKQSTGSYEQFF. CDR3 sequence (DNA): TGTGCCAGCAGTAAACAATCGACAGGGAGCTATGAGCAGTTCTTC.

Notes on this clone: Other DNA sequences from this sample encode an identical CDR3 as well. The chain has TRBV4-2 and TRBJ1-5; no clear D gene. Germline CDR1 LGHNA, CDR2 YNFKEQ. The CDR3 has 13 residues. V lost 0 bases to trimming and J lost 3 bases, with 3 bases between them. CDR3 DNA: TGTGCCAGCAGCCAAGAGTCCAATCAGCCCCAGCATTTT. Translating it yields CASSQESNQPQHF.

This CDR3 is CTSSPPCGPDSNQPQHF. CDR3 DNA: TGCACCAGCAGCCCCCCCTGCGGGCCCGATAGCAATCAGCCCCAGCATTTT. V and J are TRBV1 and TRBJ1-5. TRBV1 is designated a pseudogene. This CDR3 is 17 amino acids long.

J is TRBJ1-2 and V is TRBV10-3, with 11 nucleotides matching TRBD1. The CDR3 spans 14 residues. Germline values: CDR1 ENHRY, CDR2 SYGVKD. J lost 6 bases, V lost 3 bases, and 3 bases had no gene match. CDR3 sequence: CAISDPDRGHGYTF. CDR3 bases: TGTGCCATCAGTGACCCGGACAGGGGGCATGGCTACACCTTC.

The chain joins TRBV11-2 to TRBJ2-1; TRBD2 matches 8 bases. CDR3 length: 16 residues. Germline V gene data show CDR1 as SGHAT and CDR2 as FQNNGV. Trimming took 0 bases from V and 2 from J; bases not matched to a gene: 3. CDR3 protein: CASSLEIAGPYNEQFF. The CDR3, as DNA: TGTGCCAGCAGCTTAGAGATAGCGGGACCCTACAATGAGCAGTTCTTC.

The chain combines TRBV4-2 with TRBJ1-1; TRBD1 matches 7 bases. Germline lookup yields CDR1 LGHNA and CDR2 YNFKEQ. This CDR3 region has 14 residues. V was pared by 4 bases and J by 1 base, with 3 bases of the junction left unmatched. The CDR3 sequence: CASSLQGGNTEAFF. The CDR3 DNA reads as TGTGCCAGCAGCCTGCAGGGGGGGAACACTGAAGCTTTCTTT.

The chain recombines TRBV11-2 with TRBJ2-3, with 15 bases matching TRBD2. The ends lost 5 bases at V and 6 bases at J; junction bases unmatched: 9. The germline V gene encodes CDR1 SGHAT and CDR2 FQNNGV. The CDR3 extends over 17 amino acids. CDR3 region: CASSPQGLAGGRDTQYF. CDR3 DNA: TGTGCCAGCAGCCCCCAGGGACTAGCGGGGGGCAGGGATACGCAGTATTTT.

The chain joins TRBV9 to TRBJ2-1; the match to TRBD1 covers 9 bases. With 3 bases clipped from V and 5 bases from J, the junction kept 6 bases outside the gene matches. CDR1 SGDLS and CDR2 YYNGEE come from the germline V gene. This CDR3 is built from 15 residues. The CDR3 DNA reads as TGTGCCAGCAGCGAACCGGGACAGGGAAACAATGAGCAGTTCTTC. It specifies CASSEPGQGNNEQFF.

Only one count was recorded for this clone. Written as DNA, the CDR3 is TGTGCCAGTAGTATCGGGGGGGCAGGAGGTGTGGGAGAGACCCAGTACTTC. This translates into CASSIGGAGGVGETQYF. The chain recombines TRBV19 with TRBJ2-5; 8 nucleotides line up with TRBD2. The ends lost 3 bases at V and 4 bases at J; junction bases unmatched: 13. Germline CDR1 reads LNHDA; CDR2 reads SQIVND (reference sequence). The CDR3 is made up of 17 amino acids.

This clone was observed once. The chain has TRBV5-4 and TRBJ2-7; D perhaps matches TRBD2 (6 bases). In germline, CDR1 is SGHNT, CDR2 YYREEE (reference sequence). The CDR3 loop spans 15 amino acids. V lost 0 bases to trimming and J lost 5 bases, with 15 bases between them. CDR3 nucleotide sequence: TGTGCCAGCAGCTTGGGGGGACTGCGGGGCCACGAGCAGTACTTC. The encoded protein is CASSLGGLRGHEQYF. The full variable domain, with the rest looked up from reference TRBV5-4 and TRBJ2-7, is ETGVTQSPTHLIKTRGQQVTLRCSSQSGHNTVSWYQQALGQGPQFIFQYYREEENGRGNFPPRFSGLQFPNYSSELNVNALELDDSALYLCASSLGGLRGHEQYFGPGTRLTVT.

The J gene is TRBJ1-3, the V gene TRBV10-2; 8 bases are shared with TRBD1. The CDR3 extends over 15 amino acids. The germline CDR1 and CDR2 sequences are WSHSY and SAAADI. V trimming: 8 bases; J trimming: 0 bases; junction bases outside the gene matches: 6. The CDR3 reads CASRTGPYSGNTIYF. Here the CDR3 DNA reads TGCGCCAGCCGGACAGGGCCTTACTCTGGAAACACCATATATTTT.

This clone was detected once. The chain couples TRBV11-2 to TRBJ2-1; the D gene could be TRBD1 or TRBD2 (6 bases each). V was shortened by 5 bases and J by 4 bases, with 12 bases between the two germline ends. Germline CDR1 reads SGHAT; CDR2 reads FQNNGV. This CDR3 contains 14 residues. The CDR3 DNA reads TGTGCCAGCAGCGCGGAGGGACAATACAATGAGCAGTTCTTC. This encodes CASSAEGQYNEQFF. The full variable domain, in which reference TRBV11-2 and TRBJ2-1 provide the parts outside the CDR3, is EAGVAQSPRYKIIEKRQSVAFWCNPISGHATLYWYQQILGQGPKLLIQFQNNGVVDDSQLPKDRFSAERLKGVDSTLKIQPAKLEDSAVYLCASSAEGQYNEQFFGPGTRLTVL.

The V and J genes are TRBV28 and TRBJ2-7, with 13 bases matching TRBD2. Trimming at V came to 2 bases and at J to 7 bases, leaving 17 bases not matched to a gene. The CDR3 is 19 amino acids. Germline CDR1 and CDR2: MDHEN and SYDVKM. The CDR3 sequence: CASSLLPTGTSGVYGEQYF. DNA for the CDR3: TGTGCCAGCAGTTTACTCCCTACCGGGACTAGCGGGGTATACGGAGAGCAGTACTTC.

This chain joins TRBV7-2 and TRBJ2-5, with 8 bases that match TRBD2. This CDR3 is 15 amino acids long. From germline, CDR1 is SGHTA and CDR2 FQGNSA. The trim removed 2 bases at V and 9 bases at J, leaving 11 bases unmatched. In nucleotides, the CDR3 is TGTGCCAGCAGCTTATCACCCCTACCCGGGAGGGCCCAGTACTTC. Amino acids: CASSLSPLPGRAQYF.

The CDR3 DNA sequence: TGTGCCAGCAGCCCGGCTAGCGGGTCATACAATGAGCAGTTCTTC. Amino acid sequence: CASSPASGSYNEQFF. This chain joins TRBV7-2 and TRBJ2-1, with 8 bases that match TRBD2. The V gene's germline CDR1 is SGHTA and CDR2 FQGNSA. V shed 5 bases and J 4 bases; nucleotides not matched to a gene: 7. The CDR3 spans 15 residues.

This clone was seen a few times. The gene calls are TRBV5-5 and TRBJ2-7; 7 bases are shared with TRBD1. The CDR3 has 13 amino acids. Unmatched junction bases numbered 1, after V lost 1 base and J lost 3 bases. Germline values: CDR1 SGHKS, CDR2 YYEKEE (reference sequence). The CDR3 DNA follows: TGTGCCAGCAGCTTGAACAGGGGCTACGAGCAGTACTTC. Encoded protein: CASSLNRGYEQYF. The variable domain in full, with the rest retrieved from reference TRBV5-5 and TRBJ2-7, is DAGVTQSPTHLIKTRGQQVTLRCSPISGHKSVSWYQQVLGQGPQFIFQYYEKEERGRGNFPDRFSARQFPNYSSELNVNALLLGDSALYLCASSLNRGYEQYFGPGTRLTVT.

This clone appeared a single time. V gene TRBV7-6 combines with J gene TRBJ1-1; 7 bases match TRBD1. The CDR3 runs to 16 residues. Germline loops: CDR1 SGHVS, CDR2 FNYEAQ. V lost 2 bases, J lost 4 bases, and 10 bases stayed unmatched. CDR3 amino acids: CASSLRTTGRGTEAFF. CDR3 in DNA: TGTGCCAGCAGCTTAAGGACGACAGGGAGAGGCACTGAAGCTTTCTTT.

In DNA form, the CDR3 reads TGTGCCAGCAGCCCGGGTGGGGATACGCAGTATTTT. Translating it yields CASSPGGDTQYF. The chain employs TRBV7-3 and TRBJ2-3; D gene ambiguous. V lost 5 bases to trimming and J lost 6 bases, with 9 bases between them. Germline loops: CDR1 SGHTA, CDR2 FQGTGA. The CDR3 sequence is 12 residues long.

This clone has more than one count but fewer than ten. In DNA, the CDR3 is TGTGCCACCAGCAGAGAGACCGGGGAGCTGTTTTTT. This translates into CATSRETGELFF. V and J are TRBV15 and TRBJ2-2; unclear D gene. The CDR3 extends over 12 amino acids. V was pared by 0 bases and J by 5 bases, with 1 base between. Germline values: CDR1 LNHNV, CDR2 YYDKDF (reference sequence).

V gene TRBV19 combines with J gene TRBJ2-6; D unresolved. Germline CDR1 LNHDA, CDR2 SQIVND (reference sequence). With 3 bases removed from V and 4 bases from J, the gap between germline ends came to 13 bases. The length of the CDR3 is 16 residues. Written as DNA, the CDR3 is TGTGCCAGTAGTATGGTCCGGGCGGCAGGGGCCAACGTCCTGACTTTC. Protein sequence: CASSMVRAAGANVLTF.

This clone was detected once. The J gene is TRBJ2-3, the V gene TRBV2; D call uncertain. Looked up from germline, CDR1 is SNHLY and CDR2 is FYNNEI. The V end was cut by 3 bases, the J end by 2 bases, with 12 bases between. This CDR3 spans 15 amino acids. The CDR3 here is CASSEASLSTDTQYF. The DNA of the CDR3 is TGTGCCAGCAGTGAGGCCAGCCTCTCCACAGATACGCAGTATTTT. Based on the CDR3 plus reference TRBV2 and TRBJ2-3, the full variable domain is EPEVTQTPSHQVTQMGQEVILRCVPISNHLYFYWYRQILGQKVEFLVSFYNNEISEKSEIFDDQFSVERPDGSNFTLKIRSTKLEDSAMYFCASSEASLSTDTQYFGPGTRLTVL.